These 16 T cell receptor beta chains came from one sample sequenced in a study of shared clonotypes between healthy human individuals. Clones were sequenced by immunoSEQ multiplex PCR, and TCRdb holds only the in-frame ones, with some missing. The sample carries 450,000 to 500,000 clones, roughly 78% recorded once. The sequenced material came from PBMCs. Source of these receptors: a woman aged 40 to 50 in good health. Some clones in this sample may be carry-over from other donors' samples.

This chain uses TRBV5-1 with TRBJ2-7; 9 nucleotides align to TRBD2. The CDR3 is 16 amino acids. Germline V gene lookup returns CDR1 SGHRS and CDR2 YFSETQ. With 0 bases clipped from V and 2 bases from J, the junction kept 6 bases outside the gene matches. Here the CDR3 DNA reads TGCGCCAGCAGCTTGGAGTCTAGCGGGGCCCCCTACGAGCAGTACTTC. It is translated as CASSLESSGAPYEQYF.

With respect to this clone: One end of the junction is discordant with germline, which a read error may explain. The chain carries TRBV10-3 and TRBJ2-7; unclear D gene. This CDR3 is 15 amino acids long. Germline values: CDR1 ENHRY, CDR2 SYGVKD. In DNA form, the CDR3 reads TGTGCCAGCAGTGAAAGAGCGACAAGCTCCTACGAGCAGTACTTC. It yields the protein CASSERATSSYEQYF.

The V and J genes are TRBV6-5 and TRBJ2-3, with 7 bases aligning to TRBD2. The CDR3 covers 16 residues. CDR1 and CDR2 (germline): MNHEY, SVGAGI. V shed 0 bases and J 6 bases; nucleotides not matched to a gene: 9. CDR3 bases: TGTGCCAGCAGTTACTCGGGGGGGGGAGTTGTGGATACGCAGTATTTT. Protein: CASSYSGGGVVDTQYF.

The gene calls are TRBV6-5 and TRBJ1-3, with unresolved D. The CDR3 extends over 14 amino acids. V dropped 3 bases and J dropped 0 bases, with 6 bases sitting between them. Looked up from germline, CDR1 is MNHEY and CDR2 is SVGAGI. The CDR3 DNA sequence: TGTGCCAGCAGTTATCGAGACTCTGGAAACACCATATATTTT. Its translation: CASSYRDSGNTIYF.

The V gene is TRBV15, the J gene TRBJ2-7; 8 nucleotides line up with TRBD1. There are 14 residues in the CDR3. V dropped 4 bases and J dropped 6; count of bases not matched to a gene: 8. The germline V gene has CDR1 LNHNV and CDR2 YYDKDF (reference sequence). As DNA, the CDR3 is TGTGCCACCAGCACCCGGACAGGGTCAATCGAGCAGTACTTC. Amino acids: CATSTRTGSIEQYF. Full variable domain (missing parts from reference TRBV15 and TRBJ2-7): DAMVIQNPRYQVTQFGKPVTLSCSQTLNHNVMYWYQQKSSQAPKLLFHYYDKDFNNEADTPDNFQSRRPNTSFCFLDIRSPGLGDTAMYLCATSTRTGSIEQYFGPGTRLTVT.

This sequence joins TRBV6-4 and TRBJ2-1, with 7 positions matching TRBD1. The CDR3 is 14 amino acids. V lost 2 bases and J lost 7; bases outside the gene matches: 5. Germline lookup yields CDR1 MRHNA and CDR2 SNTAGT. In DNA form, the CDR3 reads TGTGCCAGCAGTGACGGGCCAGGGGGTAATGAGCAGTTCTTC. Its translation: CASSDGPGGNEQFF.

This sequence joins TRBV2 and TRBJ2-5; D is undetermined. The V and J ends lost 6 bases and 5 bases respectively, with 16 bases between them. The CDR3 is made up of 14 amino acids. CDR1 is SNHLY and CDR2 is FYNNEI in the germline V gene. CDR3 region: CASRGLKYLETQYF. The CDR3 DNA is TGTGCCAGCAGAGGGCTGAAGTATTTGGAGACCCAGTACTTC.

CDR3 DNA: TGTGCCAGCTCATCTCCAGGGAATTTGCCTGAAGCTTTCTTT. This sequence encodes CASSSPGNLPEAFF. This chain connects TRBV18 to TRBJ1-1; TRBD1 might be the D (5 bases). Germline lookup yields CDR1 KGHSH and CDR2 LQKENI. V lost 5 bases, J lost 6 bases, and 16 bases lay in between. CDR3 length: 14 amino acids. The full variable domain, rest sourced from reference TRBV18 and TRBJ1-1, is NAGVMQNPRHLVRRRGQEARLRCSPMKGHSHVYWYRQLPEEGLKFMVYLQKENIIDESGMPKERFSAEFPKEGPSILRIQQVVRGDSAAYFCASSSPGNLPEAFFGQGTRLTVV.

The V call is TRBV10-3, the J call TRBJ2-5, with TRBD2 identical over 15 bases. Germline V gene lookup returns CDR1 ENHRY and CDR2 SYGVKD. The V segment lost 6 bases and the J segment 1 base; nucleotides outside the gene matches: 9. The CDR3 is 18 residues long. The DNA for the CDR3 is TGTGCCATCAGCACAGGGACTAGCGGGAGGAGAATCCAAGAGACCCAGTACTTC. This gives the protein CAISTGTSGRRIQETQYF.

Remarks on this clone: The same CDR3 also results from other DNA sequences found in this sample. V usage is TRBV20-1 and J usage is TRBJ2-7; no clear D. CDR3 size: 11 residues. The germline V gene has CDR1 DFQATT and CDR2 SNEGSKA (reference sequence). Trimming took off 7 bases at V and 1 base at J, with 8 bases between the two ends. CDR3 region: CSVRGSYEQYF. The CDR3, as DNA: TGCAGTGTTCGCGGTTCCTACGAGCAGTACTTC.

The CDR3 loop is CASSLGGPQRDEQYF. CDR3 in DNA: TGTGCCAGCAGCTTAGGGGGGCCTCAGCGGGACGAGCAGTACTTC. This chain uses TRBV7-2 with TRBJ2-7; D may be TRBD1 or TRBD2 (6 bases each). V was clipped by 1 base and J by 5 bases, with 15 bases between them. The CDR3 contains 15 residues. Germline CDR1 reads SGHTA; CDR2 reads FQGNSA.

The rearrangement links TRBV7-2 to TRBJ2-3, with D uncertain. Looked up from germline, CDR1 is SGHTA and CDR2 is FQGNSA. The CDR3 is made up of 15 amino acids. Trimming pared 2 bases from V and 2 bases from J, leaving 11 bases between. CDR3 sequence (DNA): TGTGCCAGCAGCTTAAGTGGGCAGAACACAGATACGCAGTATTTT. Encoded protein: CASSLSGQNTDTQYF.

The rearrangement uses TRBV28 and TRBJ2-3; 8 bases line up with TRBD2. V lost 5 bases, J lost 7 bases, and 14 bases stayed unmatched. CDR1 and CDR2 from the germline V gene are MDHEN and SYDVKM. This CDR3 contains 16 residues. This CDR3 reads CASSQSGGRRWNTQYF. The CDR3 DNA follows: TGTGCCAGCAGTCAATCTGGCGGGAGGCGATGGAATACGCAGTATTTT.

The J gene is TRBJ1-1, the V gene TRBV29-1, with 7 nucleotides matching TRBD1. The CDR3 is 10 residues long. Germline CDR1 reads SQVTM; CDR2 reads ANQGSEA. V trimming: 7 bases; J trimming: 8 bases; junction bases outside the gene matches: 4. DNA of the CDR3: TGCAGCGGGGGGACAGAAGAAGCTTTCTTT. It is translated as CSGGTEEAFF.

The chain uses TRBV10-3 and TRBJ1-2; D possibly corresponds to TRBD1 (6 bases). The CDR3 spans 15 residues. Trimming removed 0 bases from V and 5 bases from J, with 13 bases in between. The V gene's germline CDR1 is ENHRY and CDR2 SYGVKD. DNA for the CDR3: TGTGCCATCAGTGAGTCGAGGGGGACATTATATGGCTACACCTTC. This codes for CAISESRGTLYGYTF.

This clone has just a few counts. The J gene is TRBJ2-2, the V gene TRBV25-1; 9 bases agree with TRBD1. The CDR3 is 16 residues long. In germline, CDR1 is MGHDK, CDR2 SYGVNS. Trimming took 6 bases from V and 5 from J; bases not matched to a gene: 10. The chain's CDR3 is CASSTTGTGTTGELFF. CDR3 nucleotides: TGTGCCAGCAGCACCACCGGGACAGGGACGACCGGGGAGCTGTTTTTT. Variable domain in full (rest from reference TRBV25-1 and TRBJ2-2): EADIYQTPRYLVIGTGKKITLECSQTMGHDKMYWYQQDPGMELHLIHYSYGVNSTEKGDLSSESTVSRIRTEHFPLTLESARPSHTSQYLCASSTTGTGTTGELFFGEGSRLTVL.